The T cell receptor beta chain under discussion was sequenced for a study of T cell changes during pregnancy in multiple sclerosis. Unmatched junction bases numbered 15, after V lost 3 bases and J lost 5 bases. The CDR3 contains 17 residues. Germline CDR1 is SGHRS and CDR2 is YFSETQ. Sequencing used immunoSEQ multiplex PCR; TCRdb keeps in-frame clones, though not all of them. The sample has about 50,000 clones; around 90% are singletons. The sequences come from CD4+ T cells from peripheral blood mononuclear cells, collected after pregnancy. The chain has TRBV5-1 and TRBJ2-5, with TRBD2 identical over 8 bases. The sequence was collected from a female donor in good health, enrolled as a control in a pregnancy study. The CDR3 region has the DNA TGCGCCAGCAGCTCCTCTGCGACTAGCGCGGGCACGGAGACCCAGTACTTC. It yields the protein CASSSSATSAGTETQYF.